This is a list of T cell receptor beta chains from one sample in a study of blood T cell repertoires in COVID-19. The data were produced by immunoSEQ multiplex PCR, yet TCRdb's version contains in-frame clones alone and is incomplete. The table shows some 210,000 clones, with 89% occurring only once. Sequencing input: peripheral blood. Source of these receptors: a man in his 60s who had recovered from COVID-19. The CDR3 runs from the conserved cysteine through the conserved F or W. D genes are given only for firm matches. Size values are once, few and many counts, or a class for expanded clones, and some rows have none.

cdr3_aa cdr3_nt clone_size d_call cdr3_length j_call v_call
CASTITGSSYNEQFF TGTGCCAGCACCATTACAGGGAGCTCCTACAATGAGCAGTTCTTC . . 15 TRBJ2-1 TRBV7-3
CASRDRVPKTF TGTGCCAGCCGGGACAGGGTGCCCAAAACCTTC . TRBD1 11 TRBJ1-2 TRBV6-5
CASSSRTSGGTDTQYF TGTGCCAGCAGCTCTCGGACTAGCGGGGGCACAGATACGCAGTATTTT . TRBD2 16 TRBJ2-3 TRBV9
CASSLWGGSYNEQFF TGTGCCAGCAGCTTGTGGGGGGGCTCCTACAATGAGCAGTTCTTC . TRBD2 15 TRBJ2-1 TRBV5-6
CASSAGNGNQPQHF TGTGCCAGCAGTGCGGGGAATGGCAATCAGCCCCAGCATTTT once . 14 TRBJ1-5 TRBV28
CASSLDPLNYEQYF TGTGCCAGCAGCTTAGATCCCCTTAACTACGAGCAGTACTTC . . 14 TRBJ2-7 TRBV7-2
CASSYWAEETQYF TGTGCCAGCAGTTACTGGGCCGAAGAGACCCAGTACTTC . . 13 TRBJ2-5 TRBV6-5
CASSPPSSSPSNEQFF TGTGCCAGCAGTCCCCCCAGTTCCTCTCCTTCGAATGAGCAGTTCTTC . . 16 TRBJ2-1 TRBV7-2
CASSTPKKEAFF TGTGCCAGTAGTACACCTAAAAAGGAAGCTTTCTTT once . 12 TRBJ1-1 TRBV19
CASSLGQGGGTEAFF TGTGCCAGCAGCTTAGGACAGGGGGGAGGCACTGAAGCTTTCTTT . TRBD1 15 TRBJ1-1 TRBV11-2
CASSNPRASEQFF TGTGCCAGTAGTAACCCTAGAGCGAGTGAGCAGTTCTTC once . 13 TRBJ2-1 TRBV19
CASTRQETQYF TGTGCCAGCACCAGGCAAGAGACCCAGTACTTC . . 11 TRBJ2-5 TRBV6-5
CASSFNDRVAQPQHF TGTGCCAGCAGCTTTAACGACAGGGTTGCTCAGCCCCAGCATTTT . TRBD1 15 TRBJ1-5 TRBV7-8
CAISGRAGRTYEQYF TGTGCCATCAGTGGGCGAGCGGGACGAACCTACGAGCAGTACTTC . TRBD2 15 TRBJ2-7 TRBV10-3
CATSDFATGIYGYTF TGTGCCACCAGTGATTTTGCTACAGGGATCTATGGCTACACCTTC . . 15 TRBJ1-2 TRBV24-1
CASSRAGELFF TGTGCCAGCAGCCGAGCCGGGGAGCTGTTTTTT . . 11 TRBJ2-2 TRBV11-2
CASSFTPGGETQYF TGTGCTAGCAGCTTTACACCGGGAGGGGAGACCCAGTACTTC . TRBD2 14 TRBJ2-5 TRBV7-7
CASSRDRSHEQYF TGCGCCAGCAGCAGGGACAGGAGCCACGAGCAGTACTTC . TRBD1 13 TRBJ2-7 TRBV5-1
CASSFPRGSSYEQYF TGTGCCAGCAGTTTTCCCAGGGGATCCTCCTACGAGCAGTACTTC once . 15 TRBJ2-7 TRBV11-2
CASSIGMEGQETQYF TGTGCCAGCTCAATTGGTATGGAGGGCCAAGAGACCCAGTACTTC . . 15 TRBJ2-5 TRBV18